These 18 T cell receptor beta chains were all obtained from the same sample, sequenced in a study of OX40 agonist ivuxolimab in advanced cancers. Data came from immunoSEQ multiplex PCR; TCRdb stores just in-frame clones and leaves some out. The sample holds more than 60,000 clones, more than 65% seen once. The material sequenced was CD4+ or CD8+ T cells sorted from blood, taken in a trial of the OX40 agonist ivuxolimab. All receptors come from an adult with an advanced solid tumor such as melanoma, head and neck, liver or kidney cancer.

This clone showed up just once. The J gene is TRBJ2-2, the V gene TRBV5-4, with TRBD1 matching 8 bases. In germline, CDR1 is SGHNT, CDR2 YYREEE (reference sequence). With V trimmed by 4 bases and J by 1 base, 3 bases remained unmatched. The CDR3 sequence is 15 residues long. The CDR3 loop reads CASSVDRVNTGELFF. The CDR3 nucleotides read TGTGCCAGCAGCGTGGACAGGGTGAACACCGGGGAGCTGTTTTTT.

The V gene is TRBV7-2, the J gene TRBJ2-3; 7 bases match TRBD2. CDR3 length: 16 residues. Germline values: CDR1 SGHTA, CDR2 FQGNSA. J gave up 5 bases and V 0 bases, and 8 bases lay outside the gene matches. The CDR3 coding sequence is TGTGCCAGCAGCTTAGCGGGCAGCGGGGCTAAAGATACGCAGTATTTT. Its protein product is CASSLAGSGAKDTQYF.

The chain joins TRBV9 to TRBJ1-4, with 7 bases matching TRBD1. Germline CDR1 and CDR2: SGDLS and YYNGEE. CDR3 length: 15 amino acids. After removal of 4 bases from V and 4 bases from J, the junction contained 7 bases not matched to a gene. CDR3 DNA: TGTGCCAGCAGCTTCCGGACAGGACGTAATGAAAAACTGTTTTTT. This sequence encodes CASSFRTGRNEKLFF.

This clone has only a few counts. The chain combines TRBV10-3 with TRBJ2-1, with D perhaps matching TRBD2 (5 bases). Germline V gene lookup returns CDR1 ENHRY and CDR2 SYGVKD. The CDR3 runs to 14 residues. The ends were cut back, 0 bases at V and 5 bases at J, with 8 bases in the middle. The CDR3 bases are TGTGCCATCAGTGAGTCAGGGAGCGACAATGAGCAGTTCTTC. Its translation: CAISESGSDNEQFF.

This clone was observed a single time. V and J are TRBV7-9 and TRBJ2-1; D might be TRBD2 (6 bases). CDR1 and CDR2 (germline): SEHNR, FQNEAQ (reference sequence). V was pared by 0 bases and J by 5 bases, with 8 bases between. The CDR3 totals 14 residues. CDR3 coding DNA: TGTGCCAGCAGCTTAGCGGGACTTAACAATGAGCAGTTCTTC. It codes for CASSLAGLNNEQFF.

This rearrangement joins TRBV7-2 to TRBJ2-6, with D unclear. V gave up 2 bases and J gave up 0 bases, with 11 bases separating them. CDR1 SGHTA and CDR2 FQGNSA come from the germline V gene. The CDR3 has 17 amino acids. The CDR3 here is CASSLLSSSSGANVLTF. In DNA, the CDR3 is TGTGCCAGCAGCTTATTAAGCAGTTCCTCTGGGGCCAACGTCCTGACTTTC.

The chain joins TRBV5-6 to TRBJ2-1; 9 bases are shared with TRBD1. V lost 4 bases, J lost 5 bases, and 7 bases stayed unmatched. The CDR3 totals 15 residues. Germline CDR1 reads SGHDT; CDR2 reads YYEEEE. In DNA form, the CDR3 reads TGTGCCAGCAGCCTCCATGGACAGGGGAACAATGAGCAGTTCTTC. Protein sequence: CASSLHGQGNNEQFF.

V and J are TRBV7-9 and TRBJ2-5; D gene uncertain. Trimming cost V 3 bases and J 5 bases, with 7 bases left between them. This CDR3 has 12 amino acids. Germline V lookup: CDR1 SEHNR, CDR2 FQNEAQ (reference sequence). CDR3 DNA sequence: TGTGCCAGCAGCTTTTTGGGGGAGACCCAGTACTTC. Amino acid sequence: CASSFLGETQYF.

V gene TRBV9 combines with J gene TRBJ1-2; D not certain. With 4 bases removed from V and 7 bases from J, the gap between germline ends came to 14 bases. The CDR3 is 13 residues long. Germline V gives CDR1 SGDLS, CDR2 YYNGEE. In nucleotides, the CDR3 is TGTGCCAGCAGCCTCAACCCCTCGGGTGGCTACACCTTC. This encodes CASSLNPSGGYTF.

This clone was seen just once. The V and J genes are TRBV11-2 and TRBJ2-7, with D possibly being TRBD1 (5 bases). The V and J ends lost 0 bases and 6 bases respectively, with 12 bases between them. CDR1 SGHAT and CDR2 FQNNGV come from the germline V gene. The CDR3 is made up of 14 amino acids. This chain's CDR3 is CASSLDPDRGEQYF. The DNA of the CDR3 is TGTGCCAGCAGCTTAGATCCGGATAGGGGCGAGCAGTACTTC.

The rearrangement uses TRBV19 and TRBJ2-2, with a weak D call TRBD1 (5 bases). The CDR3 consists of 15 residues. CDR1 is LNHDA and CDR2 is SQIVND in the germline V gene (reference sequence). V gave up 4 bases and J gave up 5 bases, with 14 bases separating them. The CDR3 DNA reads TGTGCCAGTAGTACCCAGGGTTCTAAGACCGGGGAGCTGTTTTTT. This translates into CASSTQGSKTGELFF. The full variable domain, rest sourced from reference TRBV19 and TRBJ2-2, is DGGITQSPKYLFRKEGQNVTLSCEQNLNHDAMYWYRQDPGQGLRLIYYSQIVNDFQKGDIAEGYSVSREKKESFPLTVTSAQKNPTAFYLCASSTQGSKTGELFFGEGSRLTVL.

The chain couples TRBV11-2 to TRBJ2-7; D remains unclear. The CDR3 is made up of 14 amino acids. Trimming pared 0 bases from V and 0 bases from J, leaving 6 bases between. Germline V gene sequence: CDR1 SGHAT, CDR2 FQNNGV. The CDR3 DNA follows: TGTGCCAGCAGCTTAGAAGAGTTCTCCTACGAGCAGTACTTC. It yields the protein CASSLEEFSYEQYF.

J is TRBJ1-1 and V is TRBV7-2, with unresolved D. The CDR3 has 14 residues. The V end lost 4 bases, the J end lost 6 bases, and 15 bases lay between the germline ends. Germline lookup yields CDR1 SGHTA and CDR2 FQGNSA. CDR3 coding DNA: TGTGCCAGCAGCTCCCTCCCGATTGACCCTGAAGCTTTCTTT. This sequence encodes CASSSLPIDPEAFF.

The chain has TRBV19 and TRBJ2-7; weak D call: TRBD1 (6 bases). The CDR3 has 14 amino acids. V shed 7 bases and J shed 2 bases, with 15 bases lying between them. The germline V gene has CDR1 LNHDA and CDR2 SQIVND (reference sequence). The CDR3: CASNPQGNPYEQYF. CDR3 sequence (DNA): TGTGCCAGTAACCCGCAGGGGAATCCCTACGAGCAGTACTTC.

This clone was observed a few times. The V gene is TRBV19, the J gene TRBJ2-2; D possibly uses TRBD1 or TRBD2 (5 bases each). Germline CDR1 LNHDA, CDR2 SQIVND (reference sequence). V shed 9 bases and J shed 1 base, with 21 bases lying between them. CDR3 length equals 17 residues. The CDR3: CASTLPEGRRNTGELFF. The CDR3 DNA reads as TGTGCCAGCACCCTCCCTGAGGGACGCCGGAACACCGGGGAGCTGTTTTTT.

This chain joins TRBV7-8 and TRBJ2-5, with D tentatively TRBD2 (6 bases). The CDR3 is 13 amino acids. CDR1 and CDR2 (germline): SGHVS, FQNEAQ. Trimming pared 1 base from V and 6 bases from J, leaving 9 bases between. This CDR3 reads CASSLGLEKTQYF. The CDR3 nucleotides read TGTGCCAGCAGCTTAGGACTAGAGAAGACCCAGTACTTC.

CDR3 sequence (DNA): TGTGCCAGTAGGAAGTGGCCTGAAGCTTTCTTT. It encodes CASRKWPEAFF. The gene calls are TRBV19 and TRBJ1-1; D is unclear. V was trimmed by 6 bases and J by 6 bases, leaving 8 bases between them. This CDR3 has 11 residues. Germline V lookup: CDR1 LNHDA, CDR2 SQIVND (reference sequence).

In DNA, the CDR3 is TGTGCCAGCAGCCAAGGAGGTTCTCCGGCAGCTTACTACGAGCAGTACTTC. It is translated as CASSQGGSPAAYYEQYF. This chain links TRBV14 with TRBJ2-7; the D is unclear. CDR1 SGHDN and CDR2 FVKESK come from the germline V gene. V lost 1 base to trimming and J lost 3 bases, with 19 bases between them. This CDR3 spans 17 amino acids.